This entry lists 31 T cell receptor beta chains sequenced from one sample in a study of OX40 agonist ivuxolimab in advanced cancers. Here immunoSEQ multiplex PCR was the method, and the copy in TCRdb shows in-frame clones only, minus some. The sample contains fewer than 100,000 clones, approximately 86% of which appear only once. Sequencing was performed on CD4+ or CD8+ T cells sorted from blood, taken in a trial of the OX40 agonist ivuxolimab. Source of these receptors: an adult with an advanced solid tumor such as melanoma, head and neck, liver or kidney cancer.

This clone has a handful of counts. This chain uses TRBV5-4 with TRBJ2-5; no definite D call. Germline assignment: CDR1 SGHNT and CDR2 YYREEE (reference sequence). Trimming pared 2 bases from V and 5 bases from J, leaving 7 bases between. This CDR3 spans 12 amino acids. The CDR3 coding sequence is TGTGCCAGCAGCTTAGAAGGGGAGACCCAGTACTTC. It is translated as CASSLEGETQYF.

The chain links TRBV6-5 to TRBJ2-7; TRBD2 is a possible D gene (5 bases). Trimming took off 5 bases at V and 0 bases at J, with 8 bases between the two ends. Germline V CDR1 and CDR2: MNHEY, SVGAGI. The CDR3 totals 13 residues. CDR3 sequence (DNA): TGTGCCAGCAGTCCGGGAAGCTCCTACGAGCAGTACTTC. As protein: CASSPGSSYEQYF.

The chain couples TRBV28 to TRBJ1-2; D remains unclear. The CDR3 totals 13 residues. Germline V gene sequence: CDR1 MDHEN, CDR2 SYDVKM. The germline V and J ends were trimmed by 3 bases and 4 bases, with 9 bases remaining between them. The DNA of the CDR3 is TGTGCCAGCAGTTTTTCGGGGAGCTATGGCTACACCTTC. Translation: CASSFSGSYGYTF.

Details on this clone: Distinct nucleotide sequences in the sample also encode this CDR3. The genes are TRBV6-5 and TRBJ2-3, with D possibly TRBD2 on 7 matching bases. V lost 2 bases, J lost 1 base, and 10 bases lay in between. The CDR3 consists of 15 residues. Per the germline V gene, CDR1 is MNHEY and CDR2 is SVGAGI. CDR3 amino acids: CASSYGGAGTDTQYF. CDR3 DNA: TGTGCCAGCAGTTACGGGGGGGCGGGCACAGATACGCAGTATTTT.

The V call is TRBV28, the J call TRBJ1-1; TRBD1 matches 9 bases. Losses at the gene ends were 4 bases for V and 5 bases for J; bases not matched to a gene: 14. Looked up from germline, CDR1 is MDHEN and CDR2 is SYDVKM. The CDR3 runs to 17 residues. CDR3 DNA sequence: TGTGCCAGCAGTTCCTTGGTTCTGGGACAGGGAGGGACTGAAGCTTTCTTT. Translation gives CASSSLVLGQGGTEAFF.

The chain has TRBV7-9 and TRBJ2-7, with TRBD2 matching 7 bases. Trimming removed 6 bases from V and 7 bases from J; junction bases left unmatched: 6. CDR3 length equals 12 residues. Per the germline V gene, CDR1 is SEHNR and CDR2 is FQNEAQ (reference sequence). The CDR3 coding sequence is TGTGCCAGCAGGTTGGCGGGGGAAGAGCAGTACTTC. As protein: CASRLAGEEQYF.

Notes on this clone: Compared with germline, one end of the junction differs, possibly owing to a read error. The chain employs TRBV29-1 and TRBJ2-7, with D unclear. The CDR3 runs 14 residues. Germline V gene data show CDR1 as SQVTM and CDR2 as ANQGSEA. Here the CDR3 reads CSVEDEVGPYGQYF. For the CDR3, the DNA is TGCAGCGTTGAAGATGAAGTAGGGCCCTACGGGCAGTACTTC.

In its sample, this clone was seen a few times. V and J are TRBV9 and TRBJ2-1; TRBD1 aligns across 7 bases. CDR3 length equals 17 residues. The ends lost 3 bases at V and 0 bases at J; junction bases unmatched: 9. Germline loops: CDR1 SGDLS, CDR2 YYNGEE. CDR3 protein: CASSAPTGRVSYNEQFF. The CDR3 DNA sequence: TGTGCCAGCAGCGCCCCGACAGGGAGAGTCTCCTACAATGAGCAGTTCTTC.

V and J are TRBV5-1 and TRBJ1-3; TRBD1 is a possible D gene (5 bases). V was trimmed by 1 base and J by 2 bases, leaving 7 bases between them. Per germline, CDR1 SGHRS and CDR2 YFSETQ. This CDR3 has 14 amino acids. CDR3 region: CASSLQGAGNTIYF. The CDR3 DNA sequence: TGCGCCAGCAGCTTGCAGGGTGCTGGAAACACCATATATTTT.

The chain employs TRBV28 and TRBJ1-3, with 7 positions matching TRBD1. After removal of 4 bases from V and 0 bases from J, the junction contained 12 bases not matched to a gene. Per the germline V gene, CDR1 is MDHEN and CDR2 is SYDVKM. This CDR3 contains 18 residues. CDR3 sequence: CASSSGQKTPFSGNTIYF. For the CDR3, the DNA is TGTGCCAGCAGTTCGGGACAGAAAACACCATTCTCTGGAAACACCATATATTTT.

This rearrangement joins TRBV29-1 to TRBJ2-5, with D possibly matching TRBD1 (6 bases). The V gene lost 7 bases and the J gene lost 5 bases, with 20 bases spanning the gap. This CDR3 is built from 14 residues. Per germline, CDR1 SQVTM and CDR2 ANQGSEA. Here the CDR3 DNA reads TGCAGCGCTACCCTGGGGGCACGGCAGGAGACCCAGTACTTC. The encoded protein is CSATLGARQETQYF.

The chain joins TRBV7-5 to TRBJ1-2; the DNA was not compared with TRBD1, the D call given in the table. TRBV7-5 represents a pseudogene. This CDR3 contains 8 residues. DNA of the CDR3: TGTGCCACCCAGGGGGAGACCTTC. Translated, it gives CATQGETF.

The chain recombines TRBV6-5 with TRBJ1-2, with D perhaps TRBD1 (5 bases). CDR1 MNHEY and CDR2 SVGAGI come from the germline V gene. This CDR3 comprises 13 residues. Trimming took 2 bases from V and 2 from J, leaving 6 bases between them. The CDR3 loop reads CASSYRQNYGYTF. The CDR3, as DNA: TGTGCCAGCAGTTACAGACAGAACTATGGCTACACCTTC.

This chain joins TRBV28 and TRBJ2-7; 7 bases are a match to TRBD1. V was clipped by 5 bases and J by 5 bases; unmatched bases: 21. The CDR3 is 18 amino acids. Germline V CDR1 and CDR2: MDHEN, SYDVKM. CDR3 DNA: TGTGCCAGCAGTCTATCGACAGGGTTTGGCTCCTTGTTGAACGAGCAGTACTTC. Residues: CASSLSTGFGSLLNEQYF.

The chain uses TRBV5-1 and TRBJ1-2; no firm D call. This CDR3 has 13 residues. Germline CDR1 SGHRS, CDR2 YFSETQ. The ends were cut back, 4 bases at V and 2 bases at J, with 9 bases in the middle. The CDR3 region has the DNA TGCGCCAGCAGCAAAGACGGGAACTATGGCTACACCTTC. Its translation is CASSKDGNYGYTF.

The rearrangement uses TRBV6-5 and TRBJ2-7; TRBD1 aligns across 9 bases. The ends lost 2 bases at V and 3 bases at J; junction bases unmatched: 2. Germline-derived CDR1 and CDR2 are MNHEY and SVGAGI. The CDR3 runs to 14 residues. The CDR3 sequence: CASSYGTGIYEQYF. The CDR3 bases are TGTGCCAGCAGTTACGGGACAGGGATCTACGAGCAGTACTTC.

About this clone itself: Within the sample, other DNA sequences also encode this same CDR3. V is TRBV5-4 and J is TRBJ1-1; 7 bases line up with TRBD1. Germline CDR1 reads SGHNT; CDR2 reads YYREEE (reference sequence). V shed 1 base, J shed 1 base, and the junction held 1 base outside the gene matches. CDR3 length equals 14 residues. As DNA, the CDR3 is TGTGCCAGCAGCTTGAGGGGGCCGAACACTGAAGCTTTCTTT. Translation: CASSLRGPNTEAFF.

The CDR3 spells CAAGGKNTGELFF. DNA for the CDR3: TGTGCCGCCGGGGGGAAGAACACCGGGGAGCTGTTTTTT. This chain joins TRBV28 and TRBJ2-2, with 7 bases that match TRBD2. Germline CDR1 is MDHEN and CDR2 is SYDVKM. V lost 11 bases to trimming and J lost 1 base; unmatched junction nucleotides: 4. The CDR3 extends over 13 amino acids.

The rearrangement uses TRBV23-1 and TRBJ1-3; tentatively, D is TRBD1 (5 bases). TRBV23-1 is an open reading frame, and its role is uncertain. The CDR3 contains 14 residues. Between the trimmed V and J ends, which lost 2 bases and 3 bases, there was a span of 8 bases. The CDR3 reads CASSQGGFGNTIYF. The CDR3, as DNA: TGCGCCAGCAGTCAAGGGGGATTTGGAAACACCATATATTTT.

This chain uses TRBV11-1 with TRBJ1-5, with a weak D call TRBD1 (6 bases). Germline V CDR1 and CDR2: SGHAT, FQDESV (reference sequence). This CDR3 comprises 13 residues. The V and J ends lost 5 bases and 5 bases respectively, with 10 bases between them. This chain's CDR3 is CASSQDRDQPQHF. The CDR3 DNA follows: TGTGCCAGCAGCCAGGACAGAGATCAGCCCCAGCATTTT.

V usage is TRBV5-6 and J usage is TRBJ2-2; D unresolved. V dropped 3 bases and J dropped 6 bases, with 18 bases sitting between them. The CDR3 extends over 16 amino acids. Germline CDR1 and CDR2: SGHDT and YYEEEE. The CDR3 region has the DNA TGTGCCAGCAGCTCGACGAGAAACAGTCGGGCCGGGGAGCTGTTTTTT. This codes for CASSSTRNSRAGELFF.

The chain combines TRBV5-1 with TRBJ2-1; the D gene is possibly TRBD1 (5 bases). The length of the CDR3 is 13 residues. V was cut by 3 bases and J by 6 bases, with 10 bases left in between. Germline V lookup: CDR1 SGHRS, CDR2 YFSETQ. The CDR3 DNA sequence: TGCGCCAGCAGCTCAGAAGGGGTCAATGAGCAGTTCTTC. It is translated as CASSSEGVNEQFF.

V is TRBV2 and J is TRBJ1-2; 7 bases match TRBD1. CDR3 length: 13 amino acids. The V segment lost 4 bases and the J segment 8 bases; nucleotides outside the gene matches: 7. In germline, CDR1 is SNHLY, CDR2 FYNNEI. Written as DNA, the CDR3 is TGTGCCAGCAGTGTCGACAGGGTTTACGGCTACACCTTC. This gives the protein CASSVDRVYGYTF. The full variable domain, in which reference TRBV2 and TRBJ1-2 provide the parts outside the CDR3, is EPEVTQTPSHQVTQMGQEVILRCVPISNHLYFYWYRQILGQKVEFLVSFYNNEISEKSEIFDDQFSVERPDGSNFTLKIRSTKLEDSAMYFCASSVDRVYGYTFGSGTRLTVV.

The chain uses TRBV7-9 and TRBJ2-7, with D possibly TRBD1 on 5 matching bases. Germline V gives CDR1 SEHNR, CDR2 FQNEAQ (reference sequence). The V end was cut by 4 bases, the J end by 10 bases, with 17 bases between. There are 13 residues in the CDR3. Here the CDR3 reads CASSWSTDSIQYF. The DNA of the CDR3 is TGTGCCAGCAGCTGGTCGACCGACAGTATCCAGTACTTC. Full variable domain (remainder filled in from reference TRBV7-9 and TRBJ2-7): DTGVSQNPRHKITKRGQNVTFRCDPISEHNRLYWYRQTLGQGPEFLTYFQNEAQLEKSRLLSDRFSAERPKGSFSTLEIQRTEQGDSAMYLCASSWSTDSIQYFGPGTRLTVT.

The table lists this clone with a count of one. The CDR3 bases are TGTGCCAGTAGTCGTGGGAGGACCGGGGAGCTGTTTTTT. Protein: CASSRGRTGELFF. The chain couples TRBV19 to TRBJ2-2; D possibly corresponds to TRBD2 (6 bases). The CDR3 is 13 amino acids. V dropped 5 bases and J dropped 5 bases, with 9 bases sitting between them. Germline V gives CDR1 LNHDA, CDR2 SQIVND (reference sequence).

The chain couples TRBV7-8 to TRBJ2-5, with 8 bases aligning to TRBD1. J lost 5 bases, V lost 7 bases, and 12 bases had no gene match. CDR3 length equals 15 residues. From germline, CDR1 is SGHVS and CDR2 FQNEAQ. The CDR3 DNA follows: TGTGCCAGCACCAAATGGGGGACAGGCTCTGAGACCCAGTACTTC. It yields the protein CASTKWGTGSETQYF.

In this sample, this clone turned up once. V is TRBV6-5 and J is TRBJ2-5; possibly TRBD2 for D (6 bases). This CDR3 has 14 residues. CDR1 and CDR2 (germline): MNHEY, SVGAGI. Trimming took 2 bases from V and 4 from J, leaving 11 bases between them. CDR3 residues: CASSYRLASETQYF. The CDR3 DNA reads as TGTGCCAGCAGTTACCGGCTAGCGTCAGAGACCCAGTACTTC.

For the CDR3, the DNA is TGCGCCAGCAGCTTGGGGACAGGAGAGTACAATGAGCAGTTCTTC. The encoded protein is CASSLGTGEYNEQFF. V gene TRBV5-1 combines with J gene TRBJ2-1; 7 positions agree with TRBD1. Germline V lookup: CDR1 SGHRS, CDR2 YFSETQ. The CDR3 sequence is 15 residues long. Losses at the gene ends were 0 bases for V and 4 bases for J; bases not matched to a gene: 4.

The gene calls are TRBV29-1 and TRBJ2-7; perhaps TRBD1 as D (5 bases). CDR3 length equals 12 residues. Trimming removed 3 bases at V and 3 bases at J, with 9 bases between. Germline V CDR1 and CDR2: SQVTM, ANQGSEA. The CDR3 loop reads CSVDRGGYEQYF. Here the CDR3 DNA reads TGCAGCGTTGATAGGGGCGGCTACGAGCAGTACTTC.

This clone occurred once. V gene TRBV18 combines with J gene TRBJ1-1; D may be TRBD1 (6 bases). Trimming removed 0 bases from V and 10 bases from J, with 15 bases in between. CDR3 length: 14 residues. Germline V gives CDR1 KGHSH, CDR2 LQKENI. CDR3: CASSPPYGGGPAFF. The CDR3 coding sequence is TGTGCCAGCTCACCACCGTACGGGGGCGGTCCAGCTTTCTTT.

The V and J genes are TRBV18 and TRBJ2-1; 12 bases fit TRBD2. The CDR3 covers 15 residues. Germline V gene lookup returns CDR1 KGHSH and CDR2 LQKENI. J gave up 4 bases and V 3 bases, and 1 base lay outside the gene matches. CDR3: CASSPTSGGYNEQFF. CDR3 coding DNA: TGTGCCAGCTCACCGACTAGCGGGGGATACAATGAGCAGTTCTTC. Full variable domain (outside the CDR3, taken from reference TRBV18 and TRBJ2-1): NAGVMQNPRHLVRRRGQEARLRCSPMKGHSHVYWYRQLPEEGLKFMVYLQKENIIDESGMPKERFSAEFPKEGPSILRIQQVVRGDSAAYFCASSPTSGGYNEQFFGPGTRLTVL.